The present T cell receptor (beta chain) was sequenced within a study of blood T cell repertoires in COVID-19. Profiling relied on immunoSEQ multiplex PCR, and the TCRdb table lists in-frame clones only, not all of them. The sample lists roughly 150,000 clones, 75% to 90% occurring once. A single count supports this clone. The V gene lost 4 bases and the J gene lost 2 bases, with 10 bases spanning the gap. Germline lookup yields CDR1 SGHNT and CDR2 YENEEA. The CDR3 has 14 amino acids. Input material: peripheral blood. This chain joins TRBV11-3 and TRBJ2-3; D possibly corresponds to TRBD2 (6 bases). This TCR derives from a woman in her forties with acute or convalescent COVID-19. Here the CDR3 reads CASSSGLFTDTQYF. In nucleotides, the CDR3 is TGTGCCAGCAGCTCGGGACTCTTCACAGATACGCAGTATTTT.